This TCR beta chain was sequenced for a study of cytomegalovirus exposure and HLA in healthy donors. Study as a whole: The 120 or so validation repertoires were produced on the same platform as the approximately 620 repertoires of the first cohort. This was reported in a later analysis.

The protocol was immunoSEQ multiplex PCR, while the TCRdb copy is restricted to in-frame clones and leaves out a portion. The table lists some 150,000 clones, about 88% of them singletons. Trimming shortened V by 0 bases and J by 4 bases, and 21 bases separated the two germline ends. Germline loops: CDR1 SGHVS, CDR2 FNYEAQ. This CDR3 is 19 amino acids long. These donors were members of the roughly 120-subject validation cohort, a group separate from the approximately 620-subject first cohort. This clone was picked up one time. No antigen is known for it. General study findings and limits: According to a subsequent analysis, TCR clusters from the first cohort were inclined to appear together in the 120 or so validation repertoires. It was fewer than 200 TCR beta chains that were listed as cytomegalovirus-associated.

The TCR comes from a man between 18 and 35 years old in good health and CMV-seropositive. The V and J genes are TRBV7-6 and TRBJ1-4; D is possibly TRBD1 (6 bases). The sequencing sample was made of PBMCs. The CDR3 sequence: CASSLARQGAGAINEKLFF. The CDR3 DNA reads TGTGCCAGCAGCTTAGCGAGGCAGGGCGCGGGGGCTATTAATGAAAAACTGTTTTTT.